The clone carrying this T cell receptor beta chain occurred many times. Its antigen is unknown. The CDR3 is 15 amino acids. Trimming pared 5 bases from V and 1 base from J, leaving 13 bases between. Germline loops: CDR1 SGHVS, CDR2 FNYEAQ. This sample was taken from a study of T-cell reconstitution after alpha-beta-depleted transplantation in children. Overall study results and limits: At the one-year point after transplant, T-cell counts and TCRbeta diversity were found to come mostly from T cells that had been newly produced. Several hundred expanded graft clones reportedly gave rise to the alpha-beta T cells present about two months after transplant.

Unique molecular identifiers were used in preparing the TCRbeta library. TCRdb analysed the PCR reads with MiXCR anew, one entry per CDR3 protein. Here the sample spans 480,000 or so distinct CDR3 sequences, more than 9% being singletons. The chain recombines TRBV7-6 with TRBJ2-3; D call uncertain. The sequence was obtained from a child between 2 and 9 years old with inherited bone marrow failure, due to receive a stem cell transplant. Sequencing used PBMCs, obtained before TCRalphabeta/CD19-depleted stem cell transplant. CDR3 protein: CASSTNSEGTDTQYF. The CDR3 DNA reads TGTGCCAGCAGCACAAATTCTGAGGGCACAGATACGCAGTATTTT.